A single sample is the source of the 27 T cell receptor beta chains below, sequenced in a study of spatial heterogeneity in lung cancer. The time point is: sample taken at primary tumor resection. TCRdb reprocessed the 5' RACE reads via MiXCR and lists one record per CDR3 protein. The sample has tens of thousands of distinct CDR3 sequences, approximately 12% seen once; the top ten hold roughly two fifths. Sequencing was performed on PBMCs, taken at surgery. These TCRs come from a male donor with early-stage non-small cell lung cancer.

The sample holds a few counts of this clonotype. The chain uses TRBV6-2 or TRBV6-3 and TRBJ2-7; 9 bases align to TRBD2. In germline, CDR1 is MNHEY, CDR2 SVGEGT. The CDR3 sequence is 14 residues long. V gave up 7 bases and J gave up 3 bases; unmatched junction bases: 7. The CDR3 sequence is CASTLSGSRYEQYF. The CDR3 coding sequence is TGTGCCAGCACCCTTAGCGGGAGTCGCTACGAGCAGTACTTC.

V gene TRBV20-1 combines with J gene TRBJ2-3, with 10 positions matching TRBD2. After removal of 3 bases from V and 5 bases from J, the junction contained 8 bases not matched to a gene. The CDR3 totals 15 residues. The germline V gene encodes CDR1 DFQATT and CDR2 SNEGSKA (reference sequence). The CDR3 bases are TGCAGTGCTAGCCCTAGCGGGAGTGTAAGAGATACGCAGTATTTT. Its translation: CSASPSGSVRDTQYF.

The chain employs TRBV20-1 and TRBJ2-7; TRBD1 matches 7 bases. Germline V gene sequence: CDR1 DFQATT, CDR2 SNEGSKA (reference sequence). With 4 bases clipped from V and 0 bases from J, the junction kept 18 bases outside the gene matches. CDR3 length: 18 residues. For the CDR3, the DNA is TGCAGTGCTACGGGCGACCGGGACAGAAGATCATTCTCCTACGAGCAGTACTTC. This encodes CSATGDRDRRSFSYEQYF.

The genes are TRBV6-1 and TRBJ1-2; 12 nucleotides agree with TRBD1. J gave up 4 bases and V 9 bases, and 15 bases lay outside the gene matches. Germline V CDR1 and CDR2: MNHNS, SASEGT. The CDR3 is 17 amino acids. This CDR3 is CASPAGTGGHGSYGYTF. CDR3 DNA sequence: TGTGCCAGTCCTGCGGGGACAGGGGGCCATGGTTCCTATGGCTACACCTTC.

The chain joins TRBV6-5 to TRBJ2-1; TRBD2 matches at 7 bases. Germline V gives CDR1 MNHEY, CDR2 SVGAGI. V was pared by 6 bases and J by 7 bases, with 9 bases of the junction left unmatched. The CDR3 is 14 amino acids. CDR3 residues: CASRDRGEGNEQFF. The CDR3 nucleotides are TGTGCCAGCAGGGACCGAGGGGAGGGAAATGAGCAGTTCTTC.

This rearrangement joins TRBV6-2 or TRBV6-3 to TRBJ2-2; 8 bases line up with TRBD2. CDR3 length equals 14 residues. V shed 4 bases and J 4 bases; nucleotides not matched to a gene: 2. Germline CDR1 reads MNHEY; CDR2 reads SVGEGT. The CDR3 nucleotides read TGTGCCAGCAGTTCGGGGGGGCCCACCGGGGAGCTGTTTTTT. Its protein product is CASSSGGPTGELFF.

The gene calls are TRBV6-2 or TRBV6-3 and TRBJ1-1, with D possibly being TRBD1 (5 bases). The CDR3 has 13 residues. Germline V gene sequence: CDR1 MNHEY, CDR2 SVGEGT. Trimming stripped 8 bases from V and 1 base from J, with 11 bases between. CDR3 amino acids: CASRDSGNTEAFF. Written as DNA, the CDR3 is TGTGCCAGCCGGGACTCAGGGAACACTGAAGCTTTCTTT.

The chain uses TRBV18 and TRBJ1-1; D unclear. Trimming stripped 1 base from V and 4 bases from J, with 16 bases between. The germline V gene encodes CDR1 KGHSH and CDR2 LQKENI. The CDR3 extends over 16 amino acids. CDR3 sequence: CASSPRSKGGSTEAFF. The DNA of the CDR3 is TGTGCCAGCTCACCACGGTCGAAGGGAGGGAGCACTGAAGCTTTCTTT. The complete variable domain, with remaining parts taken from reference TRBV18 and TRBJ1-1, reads NAGVMQNPRHLVRRRGQEARLRCSPMKGHSHVYWYRQLPEEGLKFMVYLQKENIIDESGMPKERFSAEFPKEGPSILRIQQVVRGDSAAYFCASSPRSKGGSTEAFFGQGTRLTVV.

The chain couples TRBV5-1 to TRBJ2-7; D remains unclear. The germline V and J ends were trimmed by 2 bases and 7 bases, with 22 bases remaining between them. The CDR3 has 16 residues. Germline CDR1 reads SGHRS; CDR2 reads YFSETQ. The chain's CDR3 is CASSFRFANPAEEQYF. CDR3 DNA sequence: TGCGCCAGCAGCTTCCGTTTTGCCAACCCTGCTGAAGAGCAGTACTTC.

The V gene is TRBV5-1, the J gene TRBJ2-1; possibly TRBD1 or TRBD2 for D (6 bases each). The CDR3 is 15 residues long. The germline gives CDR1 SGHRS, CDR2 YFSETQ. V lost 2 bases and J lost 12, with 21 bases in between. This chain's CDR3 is CASSFVGGDASAQFF. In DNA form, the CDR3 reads TGCGCCAGCAGCTTTGTCGGGGGCGACGCGAGTGCGCAGTTCTTC.

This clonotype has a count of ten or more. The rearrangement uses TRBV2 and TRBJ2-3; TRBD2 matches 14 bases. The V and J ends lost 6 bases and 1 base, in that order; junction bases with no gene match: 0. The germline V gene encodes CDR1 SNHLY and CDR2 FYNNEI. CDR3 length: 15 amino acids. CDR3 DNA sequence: TGTGCCAGCAGGGGACTAGCGGGAGGCACAGATACGCAGTATTTT. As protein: CASRGLAGGTDTQYF.

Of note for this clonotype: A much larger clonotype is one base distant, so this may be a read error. The CDR3 region is CANRAALTSNQPQHF. For the CDR3, the DNA is TGTGCCAACAGAGCTGCATTGACTAGCAATCAGCCCCAGCATTTT. The genes are TRBV6-2 or TRBV6-3 and TRBJ1-5; D not resolved. The V gene lost 10 bases and the J gene lost 0 bases, with 16 bases spanning the gap. Germline CDR1 MNHEY, CDR2 SVGEGT. The CDR3 is 15 residues long.

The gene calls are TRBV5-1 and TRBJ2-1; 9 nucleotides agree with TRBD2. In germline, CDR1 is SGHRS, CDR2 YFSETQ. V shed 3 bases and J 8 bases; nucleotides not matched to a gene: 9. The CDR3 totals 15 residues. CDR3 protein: CASSSGSGSFHEQFF. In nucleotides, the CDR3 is TGCGCCAGCAGCTCGGGTAGCGGGAGTTTCCATGAGCAGTTCTTC.

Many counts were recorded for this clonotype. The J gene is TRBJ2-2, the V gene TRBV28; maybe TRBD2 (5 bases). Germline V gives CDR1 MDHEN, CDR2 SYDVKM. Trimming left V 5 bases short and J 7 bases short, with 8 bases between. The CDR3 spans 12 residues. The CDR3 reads CASSITSGELFF. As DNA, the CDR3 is TGTGCCAGCAGTATCACTAGCGGGGAGCTGTTTTTT.

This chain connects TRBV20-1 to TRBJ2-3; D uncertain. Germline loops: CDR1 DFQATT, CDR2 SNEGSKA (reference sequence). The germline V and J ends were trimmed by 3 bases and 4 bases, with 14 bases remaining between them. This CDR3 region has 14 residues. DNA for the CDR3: TGCAGTGCTAGTTTAATTGGGTCCGCAGATACGCAGTATTTT. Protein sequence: CSASLIGSADTQYF.

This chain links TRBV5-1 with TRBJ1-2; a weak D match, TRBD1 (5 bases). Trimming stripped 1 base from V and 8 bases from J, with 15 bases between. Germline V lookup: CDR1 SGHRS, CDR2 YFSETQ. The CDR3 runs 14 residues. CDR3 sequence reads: CASSLPSSGSGYTF. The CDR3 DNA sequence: TGCGCCAGCAGCTTGCCCTCGTCAGGGTCCGGCTACACCTTC.

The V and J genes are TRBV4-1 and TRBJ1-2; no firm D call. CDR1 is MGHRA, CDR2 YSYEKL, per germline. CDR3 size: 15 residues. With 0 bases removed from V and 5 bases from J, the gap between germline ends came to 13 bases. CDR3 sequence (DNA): TGCGCCAGCAGCCAAGAAGTAGACCTGTTGTATGGCTACACCTTC. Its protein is CASSQEVDLLYGYTF.

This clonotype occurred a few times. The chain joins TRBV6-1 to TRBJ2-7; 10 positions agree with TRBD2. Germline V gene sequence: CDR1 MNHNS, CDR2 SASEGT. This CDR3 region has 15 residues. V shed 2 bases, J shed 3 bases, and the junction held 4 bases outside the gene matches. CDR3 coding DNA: TGTGCCAGCAGTGAACCTTCTAGCGGGAGCTACGAGCAGTACTTC. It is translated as CASSEPSSGSYEQYF.

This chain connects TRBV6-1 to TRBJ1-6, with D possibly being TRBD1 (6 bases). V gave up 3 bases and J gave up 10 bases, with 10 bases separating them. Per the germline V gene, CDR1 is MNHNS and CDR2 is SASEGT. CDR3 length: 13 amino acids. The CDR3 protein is CASSEGARSPLHF. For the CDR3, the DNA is TGTGCCAGCAGTGAGGGGGCGCGCTCACCCCTCCACTTT.

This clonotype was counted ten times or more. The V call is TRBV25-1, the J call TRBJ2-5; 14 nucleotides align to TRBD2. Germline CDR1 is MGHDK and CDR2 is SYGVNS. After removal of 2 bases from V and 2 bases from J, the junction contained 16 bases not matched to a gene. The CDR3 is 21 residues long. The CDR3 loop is CASSEAPRLAGGPPEQETQYF. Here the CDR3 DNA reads TGTGCCAGCAGTGAAGCCCCCCGACTAGCGGGGGGGCCCCCCGAGCAAGAGACCCAGTACTTC. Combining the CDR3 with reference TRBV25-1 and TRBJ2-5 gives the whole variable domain EADIYQTPRYLVIGTGKKITLECSQTMGHDKMYWYQQDPGMELHLIHYSYGVNSTEKGDLSSESTVSRIRTEHFPLTLESARPSHTSQYLCASSEAPRLAGGPPEQETQYFGPGTRLLVL.

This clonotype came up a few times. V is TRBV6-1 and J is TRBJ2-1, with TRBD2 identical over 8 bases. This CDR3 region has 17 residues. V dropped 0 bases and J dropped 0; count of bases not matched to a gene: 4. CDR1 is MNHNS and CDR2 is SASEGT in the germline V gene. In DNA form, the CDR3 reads TGTGCCAGCAGTGAAGCGGTGAGCGGGAGCTCCTACAATGAGCAGTTCTTC. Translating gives CASSEAVSGSSYNEQFF.

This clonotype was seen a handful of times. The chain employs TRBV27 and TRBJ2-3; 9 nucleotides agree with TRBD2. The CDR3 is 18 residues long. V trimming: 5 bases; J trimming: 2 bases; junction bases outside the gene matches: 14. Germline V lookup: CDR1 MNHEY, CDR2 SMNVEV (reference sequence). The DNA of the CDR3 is TGTGCCAGCAGTACGAATAGCGGGAGTATGAAATTCACAGATACGCAGTATTTT. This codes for CASSTNSGSMKFTDTQYF.

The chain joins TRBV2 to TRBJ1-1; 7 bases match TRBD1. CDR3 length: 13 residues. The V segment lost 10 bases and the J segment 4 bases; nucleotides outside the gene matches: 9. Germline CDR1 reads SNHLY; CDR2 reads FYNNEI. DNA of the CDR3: TGTGCCACCAGACAGGGAATAGTCACTGAAGCTTTCTTT. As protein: CATRQGIVTEAFF.

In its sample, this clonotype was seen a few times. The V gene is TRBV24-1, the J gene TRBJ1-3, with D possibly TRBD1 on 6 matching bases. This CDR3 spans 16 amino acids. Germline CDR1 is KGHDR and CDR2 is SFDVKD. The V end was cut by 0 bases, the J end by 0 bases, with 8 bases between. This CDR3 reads CATSDLGDNSGNTIYF. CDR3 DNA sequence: TGTGCCACCAGTGATTTGGGGGACAACTCTGGAAACACCATATATTTT.

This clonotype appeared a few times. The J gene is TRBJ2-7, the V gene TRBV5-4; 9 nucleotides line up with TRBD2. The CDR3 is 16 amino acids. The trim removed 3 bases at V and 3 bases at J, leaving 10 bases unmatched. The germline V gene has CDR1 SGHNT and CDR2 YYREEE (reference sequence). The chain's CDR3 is CASSSREGPKVYEQYF. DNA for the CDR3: TGTGCCAGCAGCTCGCGGGAGGGACCGAAAGTCTACGAGCAGTACTTC.

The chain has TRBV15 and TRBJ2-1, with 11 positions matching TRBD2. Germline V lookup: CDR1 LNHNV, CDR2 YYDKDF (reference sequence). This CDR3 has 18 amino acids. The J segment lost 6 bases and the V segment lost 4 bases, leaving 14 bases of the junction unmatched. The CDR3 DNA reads TGTGCCACCAGCATAGGACTAGCGGGTGCTCGGAGGGGCAATGAGCAGTTCTTC. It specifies CATSIGLAGARRGNEQFF.

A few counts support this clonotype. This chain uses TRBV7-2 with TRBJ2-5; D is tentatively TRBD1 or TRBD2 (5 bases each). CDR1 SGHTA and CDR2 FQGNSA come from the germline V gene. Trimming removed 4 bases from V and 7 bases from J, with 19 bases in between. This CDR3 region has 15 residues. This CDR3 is CASSSGTGSHGTQYF. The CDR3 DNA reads TGTGCCAGCAGCTCTGGGACGGGCTCCCACGGGACCCAGTACTTC.